The clone carrying this T cell receptor beta chain occurred a few times. Noted time point: blood at routine non-recurrence follow-up after resection. Tumor, nontumor lung or frozen PBMC supplied whole RNA that was sequenced unsorted. The CDR3 contains 17 residues. V was cut by 2 bases and J by 3 bases, with 19 bases left in between. Germline V gene sequence: CDR1 MNHEY, CDR2 SVGEGT. This entry belongs to a study of spatial heterogeneity in lung cancer. Study-level background: After resection, follow-up PBMC samples were sequenced when available, at a median of roughly 24 months later.

TCRdb independently ran MiXCR on the 5' RACE reads; one entry per CDR3 protein. Altogether roughly 29,000 distinct CDR3 sequences are present, roughly 5.4% being singletons, with the ten largest covering 20% to 30%. This rearrangement joins TRBV6-2 or TRBV6-3 to TRBJ1-1, with D possibly being TRBD1 (6 bases). The sample was PBMCs, taken at follow-up. This TCR came from a female donor with early-stage non-small cell lung cancer. CDR3 nucleotide sequence: TGTGCCAGCAGTTACAGCTTAGGACAGAGGGCCGACACTGAAGCTTTCTTT. Its protein is CASSYSLGQRADTEAFF.